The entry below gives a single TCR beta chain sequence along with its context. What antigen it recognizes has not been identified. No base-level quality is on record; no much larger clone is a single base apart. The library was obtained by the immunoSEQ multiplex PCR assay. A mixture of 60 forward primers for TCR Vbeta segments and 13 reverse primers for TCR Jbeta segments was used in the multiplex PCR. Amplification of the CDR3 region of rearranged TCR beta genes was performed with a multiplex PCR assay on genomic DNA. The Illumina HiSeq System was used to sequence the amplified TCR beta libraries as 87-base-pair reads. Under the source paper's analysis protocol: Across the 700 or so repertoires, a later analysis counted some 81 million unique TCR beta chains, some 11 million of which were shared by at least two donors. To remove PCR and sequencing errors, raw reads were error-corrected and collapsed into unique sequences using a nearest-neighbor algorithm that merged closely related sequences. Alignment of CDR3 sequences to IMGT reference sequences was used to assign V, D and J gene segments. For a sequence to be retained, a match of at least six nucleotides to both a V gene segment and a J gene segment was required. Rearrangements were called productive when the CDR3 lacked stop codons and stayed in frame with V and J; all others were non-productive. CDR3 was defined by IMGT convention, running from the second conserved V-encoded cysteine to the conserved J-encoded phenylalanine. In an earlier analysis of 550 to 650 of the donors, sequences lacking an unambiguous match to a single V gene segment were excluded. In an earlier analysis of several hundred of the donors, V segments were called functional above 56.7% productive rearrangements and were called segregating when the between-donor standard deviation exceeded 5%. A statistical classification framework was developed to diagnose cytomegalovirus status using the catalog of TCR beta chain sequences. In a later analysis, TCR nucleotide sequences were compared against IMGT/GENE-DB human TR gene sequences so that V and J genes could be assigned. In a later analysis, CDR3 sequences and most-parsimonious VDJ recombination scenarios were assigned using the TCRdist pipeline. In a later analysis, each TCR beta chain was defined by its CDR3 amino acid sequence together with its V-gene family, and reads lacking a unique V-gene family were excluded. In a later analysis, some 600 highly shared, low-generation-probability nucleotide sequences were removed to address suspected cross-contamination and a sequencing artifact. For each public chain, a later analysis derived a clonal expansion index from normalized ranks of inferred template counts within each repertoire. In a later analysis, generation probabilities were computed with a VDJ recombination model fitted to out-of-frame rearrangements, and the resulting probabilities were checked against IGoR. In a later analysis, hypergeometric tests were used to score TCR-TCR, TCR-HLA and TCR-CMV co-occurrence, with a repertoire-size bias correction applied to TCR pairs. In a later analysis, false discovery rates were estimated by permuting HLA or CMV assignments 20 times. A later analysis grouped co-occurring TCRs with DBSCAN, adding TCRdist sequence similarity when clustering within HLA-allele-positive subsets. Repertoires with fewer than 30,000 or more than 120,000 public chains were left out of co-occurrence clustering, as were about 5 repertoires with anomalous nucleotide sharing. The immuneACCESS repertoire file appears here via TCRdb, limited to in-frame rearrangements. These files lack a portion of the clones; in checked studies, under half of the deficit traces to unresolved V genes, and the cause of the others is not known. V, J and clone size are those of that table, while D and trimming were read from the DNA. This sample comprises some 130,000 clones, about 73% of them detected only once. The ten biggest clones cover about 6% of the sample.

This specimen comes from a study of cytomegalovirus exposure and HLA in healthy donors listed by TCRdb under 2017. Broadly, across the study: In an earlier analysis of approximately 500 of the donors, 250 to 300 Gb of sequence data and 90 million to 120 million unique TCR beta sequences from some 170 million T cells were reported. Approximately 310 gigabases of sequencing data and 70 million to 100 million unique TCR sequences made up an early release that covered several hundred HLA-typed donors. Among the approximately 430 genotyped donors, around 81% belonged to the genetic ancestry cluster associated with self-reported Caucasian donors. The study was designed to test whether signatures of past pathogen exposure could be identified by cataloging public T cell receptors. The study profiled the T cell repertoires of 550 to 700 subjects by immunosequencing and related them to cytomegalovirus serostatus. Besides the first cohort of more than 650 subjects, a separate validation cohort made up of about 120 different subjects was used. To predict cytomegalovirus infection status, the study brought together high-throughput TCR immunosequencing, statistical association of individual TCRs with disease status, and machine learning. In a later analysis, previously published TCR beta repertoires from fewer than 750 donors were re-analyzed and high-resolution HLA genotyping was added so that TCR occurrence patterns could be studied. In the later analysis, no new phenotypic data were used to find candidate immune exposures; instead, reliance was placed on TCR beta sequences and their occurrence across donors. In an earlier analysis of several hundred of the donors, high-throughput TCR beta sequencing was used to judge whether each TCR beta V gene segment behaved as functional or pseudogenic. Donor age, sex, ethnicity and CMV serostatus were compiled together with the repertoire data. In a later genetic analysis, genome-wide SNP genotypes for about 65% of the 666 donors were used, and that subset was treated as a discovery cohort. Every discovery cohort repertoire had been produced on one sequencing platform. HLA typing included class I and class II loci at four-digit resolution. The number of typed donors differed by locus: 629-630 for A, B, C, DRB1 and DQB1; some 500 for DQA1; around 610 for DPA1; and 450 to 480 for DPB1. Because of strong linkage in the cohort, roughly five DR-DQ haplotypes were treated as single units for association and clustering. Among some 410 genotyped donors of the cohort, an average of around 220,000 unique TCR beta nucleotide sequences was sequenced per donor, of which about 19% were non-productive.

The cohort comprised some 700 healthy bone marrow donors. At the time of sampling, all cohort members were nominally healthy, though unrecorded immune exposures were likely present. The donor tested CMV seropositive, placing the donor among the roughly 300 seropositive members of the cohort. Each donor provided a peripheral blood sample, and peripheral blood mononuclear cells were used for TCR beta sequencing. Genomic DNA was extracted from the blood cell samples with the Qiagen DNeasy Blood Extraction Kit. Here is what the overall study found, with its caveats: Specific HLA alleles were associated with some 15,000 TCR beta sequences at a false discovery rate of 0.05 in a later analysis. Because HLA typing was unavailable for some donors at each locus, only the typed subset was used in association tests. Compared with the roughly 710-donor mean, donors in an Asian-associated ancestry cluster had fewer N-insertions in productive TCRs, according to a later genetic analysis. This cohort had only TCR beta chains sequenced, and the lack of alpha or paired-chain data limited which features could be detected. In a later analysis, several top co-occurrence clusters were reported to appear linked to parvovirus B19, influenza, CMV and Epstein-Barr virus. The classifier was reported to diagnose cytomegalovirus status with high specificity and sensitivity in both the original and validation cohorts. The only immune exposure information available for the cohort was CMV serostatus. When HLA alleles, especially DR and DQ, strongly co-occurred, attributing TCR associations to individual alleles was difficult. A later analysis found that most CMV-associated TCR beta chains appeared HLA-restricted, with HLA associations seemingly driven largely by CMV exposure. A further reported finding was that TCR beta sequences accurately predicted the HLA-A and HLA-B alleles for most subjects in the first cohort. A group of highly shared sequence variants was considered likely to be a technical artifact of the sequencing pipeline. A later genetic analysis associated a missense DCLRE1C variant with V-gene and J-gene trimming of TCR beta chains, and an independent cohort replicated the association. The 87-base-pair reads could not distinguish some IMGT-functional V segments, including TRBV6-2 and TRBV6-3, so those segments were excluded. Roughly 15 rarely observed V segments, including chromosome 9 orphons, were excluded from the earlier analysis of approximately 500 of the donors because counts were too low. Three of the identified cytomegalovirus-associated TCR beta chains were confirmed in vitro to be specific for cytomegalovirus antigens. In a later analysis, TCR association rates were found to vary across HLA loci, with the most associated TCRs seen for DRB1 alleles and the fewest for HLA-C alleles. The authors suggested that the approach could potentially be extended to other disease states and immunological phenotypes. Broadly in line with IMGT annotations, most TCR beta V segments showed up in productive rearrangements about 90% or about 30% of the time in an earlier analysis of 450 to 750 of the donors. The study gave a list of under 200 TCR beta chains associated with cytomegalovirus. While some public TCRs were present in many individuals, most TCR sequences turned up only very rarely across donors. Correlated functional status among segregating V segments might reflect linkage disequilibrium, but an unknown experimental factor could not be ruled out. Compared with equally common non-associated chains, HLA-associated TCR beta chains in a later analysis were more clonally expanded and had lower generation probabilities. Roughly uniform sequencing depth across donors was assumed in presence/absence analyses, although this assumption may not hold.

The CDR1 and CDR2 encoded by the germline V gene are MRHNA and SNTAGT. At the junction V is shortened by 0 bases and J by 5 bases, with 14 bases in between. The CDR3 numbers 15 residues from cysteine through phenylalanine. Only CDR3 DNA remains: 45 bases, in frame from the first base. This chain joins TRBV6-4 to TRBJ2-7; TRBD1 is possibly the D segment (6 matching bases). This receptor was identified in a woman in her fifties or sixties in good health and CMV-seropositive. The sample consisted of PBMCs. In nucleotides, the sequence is TGTGCCAGCAGTGACTCGGGACAACTAGGCGACGAGCAGTACTTC. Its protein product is CASSDSGQLGDEQYF.